Presented here are 9 T cell receptor beta chains from one specimen sequenced in a study of blood T cell repertoires in COVID-19. TCRdb's copy holds only in-frame clones and misses some; the assay was immunoSEQ multiplex PCR. The table shows around 100,000 clones, with around nine tenths occurring only once. Sequenced sample: peripheral blood. The receptors originated from a human donor in a cohort sampled during active COVID-19.

The chain is built from TRBV6-5 and TRBJ1-2; maybe TRBD1 (5 bases). Trimming shortened V by 0 bases and J by 5 bases, and 10 bases separated the two germline ends. The germline V gene encodes CDR1 MNHEY and CDR2 SVGAGI. The CDR3 has 14 residues. This CDR3 is CASSYSPTVYGYTF. The CDR3, as DNA: TGTGCCAGCAGTTACTCGCCGACAGTTTATGGCTACACCTTC.

V usage is TRBV19 and J usage is TRBJ2-1; 8 bases fit TRBD2. Germline CDR1 LNHDA, CDR2 SQIVND (reference sequence). CDR3 size: 14 residues. The V segment lost 8 bases and the J segment 3 bases; nucleotides outside the gene matches: 6. DNA of the CDR3: TGTGCCAGTGGAAACAGCGGGAGCTACAATGAGCAGTTCTTC. This gives the protein CASGNSGSYNEQFF.

The rearrangement joins TRBV6-8 to TRBJ2-7; 7 bases map to TRBD1. The ends lost 2 bases at V and 0 bases at J; junction bases unmatched: 7. Germline assignment: CDR1 MNHGY and CDR2 SAAAGT. There are 16 residues in the CDR3. The CDR3 DNA reads as TGTGCCAGCAGTTACCCCGGGACAGCAGGCTCCTACGAGCAGTACTTC. Its protein is CASSYPGTAGSYEQYF.

This clone was recorded a few times. The chain couples TRBV11-2 to TRBJ2-2; 14 bases fit TRBD2. The CDR3 totals 18 residues. Germline trimming cut 2 bases from V and 4 bases from J; bases unmatched to any gene: 6. CDR1 and CDR2 (germline): SGHAT, FQNNGV. DNA for the CDR3: TGTGCCAGCAGCTTACAAGGGACTAGCGGGGGCCTCACCGGGGAGCTGTTTTTT. This encodes CASSLQGTSGGLTGELFF. The variable domain in full, completed from reference TRBV11-2 and TRBJ2-2, reads EAGVAQSPRYKIIEKRQSVAFWCNPISGHATLYWYQQILGQGPKLLIQFQNNGVVDDSQLPKDRFSAERLKGVDSTLKIQPAKLEDSAVYLCASSLQGTSGGLTGELFFGEGSRLTVL.

The chain links TRBV6-4 to TRBJ2-1; the match to TRBD1 covers 11 bases. Germline values: CDR1 MRHNA, CDR2 SNTAGT. The CDR3 length is 15 residues. Losses at the gene ends were 4 bases for V and 3 bases for J; bases not matched to a gene: 2. In nucleotides, the CDR3 is TGTGCCAGCAGTGCCGGGACAGGGGGCTACAATGAGCAGTTCTTC. Translated: CASSAGTGGYNEQFF.

The rearrangement links TRBV6-1 to TRBJ2-3; TRBD2 might be the D (6 bases). V was clipped by 4 bases and J by 5 bases, with 19 bases between them. From germline, CDR1 is MNHNS and CDR2 SASEGT. The CDR3 totals 16 residues. CDR3 nucleotide sequence: TGTGCCAGCAGTGCTGCCTCTGGAGGGCCAGTAGATACGCAGTATTTT. Encoded protein: CASSAASGGPVDTQYF.

The gene calls are TRBV5-1 and TRBJ1-2; 9 bases are a match to TRBD1. The CDR3 totals 13 residues. J gave up 8 bases and V 0 bases, and 2 bases lay outside the gene matches. Per germline, CDR1 SGHRS and CDR2 YFSETQ. CDR3 amino acids: CASSLVGQGGYTF. The DNA for the CDR3 is TGCGCCAGCAGCTTGGTGGGACAGGGCGGCTACACCTTC.

The table lists this clone with a few counts. V is TRBV3-1 (or the pseudogene TRBV3-2) and J is TRBJ1-6; maybe TRBD1 (6 bases). The CDR3 is made up of 16 amino acids. CDR1 and CDR2 (germline): LGHDT, YNNKEL (reference sequence). The V end was cut by 1 base, the J end by 9 bases, with 16 bases between. The CDR3 is CASSQVVVGRGSPLHF. In DNA form, the CDR3 reads TGTGCCAGCAGCCAAGTTGTCGTGGGCAGGGGTTCACCCCTCCACTTT.

The rearrangement joins TRBV5-6 to TRBJ2-1; D call uncertain. Germline CDR1 SGHDT, CDR2 YYEEEE. Trimming left V 0 bases short and J 5 bases short, with 6 bases between. The CDR3 is made up of 13 amino acids. The CDR3 protein is CASSLVSNNEQFF. The CDR3 DNA is TGTGCCAGCAGCTTGGTGTCCAACAATGAGCAGTTCTTC.